This T cell receptor (beta chain) comes out of a study of blood T cell repertoires in COVID-19. With V trimmed by 10 bases and J by 4 bases, 5 bases remained unmatched. This CDR3 has 13 amino acids. Germline V gene lookup returns CDR1 MRHNA and CDR2 SNTAGT. Clones were read by immunoSEQ multiplex PCR, and TCRdb kept only the in-frame ones, dropping some. The table shows roughly 60,000 clones, with roughly four fifths occurring only once. Specimen: peripheral blood. The genes are TRBV6-4 and TRBJ2-2; 8 bases line up with TRBD1. The receptor was derived from a man older than 75 with acute or convalescent COVID-19. The CDR3 sequence is CATRTGTTGELFF. CDR3 coding DNA: TGTGCCACCAGGACAGGGACCACCGGGGAGCTGTTTTTT.